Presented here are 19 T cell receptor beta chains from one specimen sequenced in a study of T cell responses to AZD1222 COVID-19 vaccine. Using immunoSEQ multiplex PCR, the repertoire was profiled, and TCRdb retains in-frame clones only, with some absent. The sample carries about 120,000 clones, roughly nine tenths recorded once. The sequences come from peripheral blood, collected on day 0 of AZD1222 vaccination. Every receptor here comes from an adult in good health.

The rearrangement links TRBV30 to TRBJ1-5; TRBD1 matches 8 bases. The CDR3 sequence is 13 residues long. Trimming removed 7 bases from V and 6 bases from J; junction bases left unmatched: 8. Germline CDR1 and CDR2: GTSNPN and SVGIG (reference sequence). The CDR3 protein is CASATGDGQPQHF. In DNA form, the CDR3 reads TGTGCCTCCGCGACAGGGGATGGTCAGCCCCAGCATTTT. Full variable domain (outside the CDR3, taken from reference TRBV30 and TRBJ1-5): SQTIHQWPATLVQPVGSPLSLECTVEGTSNPNLYWYRQAAGRGLQLLFYSVGIGQISSEVPQNLSASRPQDRQFILSSKKLLLSDSGFYLCASATGDGQPQHFGDGTRLSIL.

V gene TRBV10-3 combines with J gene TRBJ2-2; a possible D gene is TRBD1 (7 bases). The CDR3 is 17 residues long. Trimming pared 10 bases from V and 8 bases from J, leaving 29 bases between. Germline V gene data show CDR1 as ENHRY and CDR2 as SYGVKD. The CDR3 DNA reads TGTGCCACCGGGGGACAGCAAATCCTCGGTGTATCTGGGGAGCTGTTTTTT. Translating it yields CATGGQQILGVSGELFF.

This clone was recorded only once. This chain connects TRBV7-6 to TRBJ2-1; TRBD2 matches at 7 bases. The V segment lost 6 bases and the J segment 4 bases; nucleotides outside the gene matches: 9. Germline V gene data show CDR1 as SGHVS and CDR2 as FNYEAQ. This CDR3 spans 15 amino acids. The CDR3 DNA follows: TGTGCCAGCAGTCCCCCCAGCGGGGTGTACAATGAGCAGTTCTTC. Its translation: CASSPPSGVYNEQFF.

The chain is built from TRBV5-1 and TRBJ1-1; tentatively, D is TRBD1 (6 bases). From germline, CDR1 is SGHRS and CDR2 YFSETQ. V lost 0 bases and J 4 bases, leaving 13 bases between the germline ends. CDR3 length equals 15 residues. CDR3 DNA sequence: TGCGCCAGCAGCTTGGCCGACAGGAGGGCCACTGAAGCTTTCTTT. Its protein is CASSLADRRATEAFF.

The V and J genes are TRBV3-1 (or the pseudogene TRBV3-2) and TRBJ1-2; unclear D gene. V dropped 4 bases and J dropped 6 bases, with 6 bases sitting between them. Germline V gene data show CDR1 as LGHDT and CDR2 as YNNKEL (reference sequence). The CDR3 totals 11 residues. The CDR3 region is CASSPLDGYTF. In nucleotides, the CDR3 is TGTGCCAGCAGCCCCCTGGATGGCTACACCTTC.

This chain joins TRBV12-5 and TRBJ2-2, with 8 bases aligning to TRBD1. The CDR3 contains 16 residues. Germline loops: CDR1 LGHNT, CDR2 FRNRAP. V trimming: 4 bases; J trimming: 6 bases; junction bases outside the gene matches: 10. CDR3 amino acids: CASGSRTGPGAGELFF. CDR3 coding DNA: TGTGCTAGTGGTTCTCGGACAGGGCCTGGGGCCGGGGAGCTGTTTTTT.

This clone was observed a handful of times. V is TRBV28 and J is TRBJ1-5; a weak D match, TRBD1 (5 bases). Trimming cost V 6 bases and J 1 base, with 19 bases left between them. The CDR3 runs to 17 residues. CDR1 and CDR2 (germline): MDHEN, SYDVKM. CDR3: CASSLPSGGVSNQPQHF. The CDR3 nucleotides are TGTGCCAGCAGCCTCCCTAGCGGGGGAGTGAGCAATCAGCCCCAGCATTTT.

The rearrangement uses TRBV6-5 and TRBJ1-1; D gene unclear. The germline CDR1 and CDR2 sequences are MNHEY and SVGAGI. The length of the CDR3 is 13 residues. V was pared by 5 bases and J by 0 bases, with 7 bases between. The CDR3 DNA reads TGTGCCAGCAGTATGACAATGAACACTGAAGCTTTCTTT. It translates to CASSMTMNTEAFF.

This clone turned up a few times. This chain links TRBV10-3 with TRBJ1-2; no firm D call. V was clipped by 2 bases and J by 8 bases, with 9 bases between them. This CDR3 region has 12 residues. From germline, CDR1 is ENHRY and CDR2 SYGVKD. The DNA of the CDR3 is TGTGCCATCAGTGAGGATCTAAGGGGCTACACCTTC. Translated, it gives CAISEDLRGYTF.

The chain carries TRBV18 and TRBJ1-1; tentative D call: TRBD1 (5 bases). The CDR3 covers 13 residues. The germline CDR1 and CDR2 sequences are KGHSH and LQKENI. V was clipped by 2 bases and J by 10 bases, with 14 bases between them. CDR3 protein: CASSPKGGEGAFF. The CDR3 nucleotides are TGTGCCAGCTCACCAAAAGGAGGGGAGGGAGCTTTCTTT.

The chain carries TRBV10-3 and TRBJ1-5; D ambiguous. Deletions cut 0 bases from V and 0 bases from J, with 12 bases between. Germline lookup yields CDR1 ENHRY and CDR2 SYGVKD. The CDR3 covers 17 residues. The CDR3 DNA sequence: TGTGCCATCAGTGAGTCGGGAGGGCAGAATAGCAATCAGCCCCAGCATTTT. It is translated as CAISESGGQNSNQPQHF.

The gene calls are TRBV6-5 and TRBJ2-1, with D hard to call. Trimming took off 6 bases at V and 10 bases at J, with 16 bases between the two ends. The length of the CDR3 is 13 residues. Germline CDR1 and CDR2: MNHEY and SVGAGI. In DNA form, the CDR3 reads TGTGCCAGCAGACCCGACCCCGTCAGGGAGCAGTTCTTC. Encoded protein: CASRPDPVREQFF.

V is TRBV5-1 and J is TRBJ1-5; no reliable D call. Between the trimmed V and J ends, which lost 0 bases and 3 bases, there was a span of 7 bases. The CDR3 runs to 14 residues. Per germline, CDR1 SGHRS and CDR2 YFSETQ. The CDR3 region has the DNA TGCGCCAGCAGCTTGGTAGGCCTCAATCAGCCCCAGCATTTT. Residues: CASSLVGLNQPQHF.

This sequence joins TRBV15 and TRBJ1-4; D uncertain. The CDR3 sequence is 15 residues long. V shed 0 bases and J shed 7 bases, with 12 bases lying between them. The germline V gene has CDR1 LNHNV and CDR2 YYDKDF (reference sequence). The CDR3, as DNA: TGTGCCACCAGCAGAGATATAGGCCTGGCTGAAAAACTGTTTTTT. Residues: CATSRDIGLAEKLFF.

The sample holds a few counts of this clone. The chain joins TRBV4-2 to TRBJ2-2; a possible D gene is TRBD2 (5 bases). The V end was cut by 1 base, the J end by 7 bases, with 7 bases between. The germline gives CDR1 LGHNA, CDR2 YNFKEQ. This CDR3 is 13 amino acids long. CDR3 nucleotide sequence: TGTGCCAGCAGCCAAGCGGGAATCGGGGAGCTGTTTTTT. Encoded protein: CASSQAGIGELFF.

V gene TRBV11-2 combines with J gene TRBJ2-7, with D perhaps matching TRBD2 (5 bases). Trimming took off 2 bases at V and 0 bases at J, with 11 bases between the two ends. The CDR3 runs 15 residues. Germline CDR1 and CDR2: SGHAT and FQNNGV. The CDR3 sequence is CASSLRAASSYEQYF. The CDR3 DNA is TGTGCCAGCAGCTTAAGAGCGGCTAGCTCCTACGAGCAGTACTTC.

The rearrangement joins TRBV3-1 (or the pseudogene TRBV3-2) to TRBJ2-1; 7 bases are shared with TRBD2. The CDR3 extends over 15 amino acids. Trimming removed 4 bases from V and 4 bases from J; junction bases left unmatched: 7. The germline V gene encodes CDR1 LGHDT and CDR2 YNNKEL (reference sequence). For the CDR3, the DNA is TGTGCCAGCAGCCTTGGACTAGGGCATTACAATGAGCAGTTCTTC. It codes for CASSLGLGHYNEQFF.

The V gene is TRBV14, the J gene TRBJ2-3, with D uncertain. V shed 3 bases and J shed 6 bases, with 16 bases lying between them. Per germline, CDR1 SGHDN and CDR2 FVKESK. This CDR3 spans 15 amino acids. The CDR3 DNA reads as TGTGCCAGCAGCCAGGTTGGGCGGCCCCCCGATACGCAGTATTTT. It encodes CASSQVGRPPDTQYF.

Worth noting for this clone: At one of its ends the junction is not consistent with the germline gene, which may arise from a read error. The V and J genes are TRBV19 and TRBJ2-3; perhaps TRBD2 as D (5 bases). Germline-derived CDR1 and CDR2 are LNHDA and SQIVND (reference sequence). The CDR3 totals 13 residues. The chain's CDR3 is CATQDRGRDTRHF. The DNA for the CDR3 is TGTGCCACCCAGGACCGAGGCCGGGATACACGGCATTTT.